Following are 29 T cell receptor beta chains from one sample sequenced in a study of regulatory T cells in long-lasting Graves disease. According to the study, TCR beta libraries were built with iRepertoire HTBI primers and CDR3-region Arm-PCR. TCRdb re-called the multiplex PCR reads with MiXCR, one entry per CDR3 protein. The table has hundreds of thousands of distinct CDR3 sequences, roughly 15% seen once. The time point was: newly diagnosed GD, antithyroid drugs for less than 3 months. PBMC RNA served as the TCR library source. This sample was also put to use in a study of T cells in Graves' hyperthyroidism and ophthalmopathy.

The sample consisted of peripheral blood mononuclear cells (PBMCs), taken at new diagnosis, from a patient treated with antithyroid drugs. The receptors were sampled from a woman in her twenties or thirties with Graves disease.

In the case of this clonotype: One end of the junction is discordant with germline, which a read error may explain. The V call is TRBV20-1, the J call TRBJ2-3; the D gene is possibly TRBD2 (6 bases). Looked up from germline, CDR1 is DFQATT and CDR2 is SNEGSKA (reference sequence). This CDR3 contains 15 residues. In nucleotides, the CDR3 is TGCAGTGCTAGGCGGGCGGGAAGGACCACATATACGCAGTATTTT. Translation gives CSARRAGRTTYTQYF.

In its sample, this clonotype was seen a few times. This chain uses TRBV20-1 with TRBJ2-2, with 11 bases identical to TRBD2. The CDR3 runs to 18 residues. The V gene end was trimmed by 1 base and the J gene end by 0 bases; junction bases not matched to a gene: 7. Germline CDR1 DFQATT, CDR2 SNEGSKA (reference sequence). This CDR3 is CSARATSGRGSNTGELFF. The CDR3 region has the DNA TGCAGTGCTAGAGCAACTAGCGGGAGAGGCTCGAACACCGGGGAGCTGTTTTTT.

This clonotype has only a few counts. This chain uses TRBV20-1 with TRBJ2-4; either TRBD1 or TRBD2 may supply D (6 bases each). Trimming removed 8 bases from V and 0 bases from J, with 17 bases in between. The CDR3 totals 15 residues. Germline lookup yields CDR1 DFQATT and CDR2 SNEGSKA (reference sequence). CDR3 coding DNA: TGCAGTTCCTCCCGGGGGCAGATAGCCAAAAACATTCAGTACTTC. Protein: CSSSRGQIAKNIQYF.

This clonotype was counted many times. The chain carries TRBV7-2 and TRBJ2-2, with TRBD2 matching 11 bases. Germline loops: CDR1 SGHTA, CDR2 FQGNSA. This CDR3 spans 16 amino acids. The trim removed 6 bases at V and 0 bases at J, leaving 3 bases unmatched. The CDR3 region has the DNA TGTGCCAGCAGTCCGGGACTAGCGGCGAACACCGGGGAGCTGTTTTTT. Translating it yields CASSPGLAANTGELFF. Complete variable domain (other parts from reference TRBV7-2 and TRBJ2-2): GAGVSQSPSNKVTEKGKDVELRCDPISGHTALYWYRQSLGQGLEFLIYFQGNSAPDKSGLPSDRFSAERTGGSVSTLTIQRTQQEDSAVYLCASSPGLAANTGELFFGEGSRLTVL.

This clonotype was found a few times. The J gene is TRBJ1-6, the V gene TRBV3-1; the match to TRBD1 covers 9 bases. V shed 1 base and J 7 bases; nucleotides not matched to a gene: 2. This CDR3 has 15 amino acids. Germline V gives CDR1 LGHDT, CDR2 YNNKEL (reference sequence). The CDR3 DNA is TGTGCCAGCAGCCAAGTTGACAGGGGGAATTCACCCCTCCACTTT. The encoded protein is CASSQVDRGNSPLHF.

This clonotype was counted ten times or more. The chain recombines TRBV28 with TRBJ2-1, with D perhaps TRBD1 (6 bases). This CDR3 region has 15 residues. Trimming pared 5 bases from V and 5 bases from J, leaving 16 bases between. Germline values: CDR1 MDHEN, CDR2 SYDVKM. CDR3 in amino acids: CASSPLDSNNNEQFF. The CDR3, as DNA: TGTGCCAGCAGTCCCCTGGACAGTAATAACAATGAGCAGTTCTTC.

This clonotype was recorded at least ten times. The chain has TRBV2 and TRBJ1-2; weak D call: TRBD1 (5 bases). Germline lookup yields CDR1 SNHLY and CDR2 FYNNEI. This CDR3 has 11 amino acids. Trimming removed 11 bases from V and 6 bases from J, with 13 bases in between. The CDR3 nucleotides are TGTGCCTCCCGGGACTGGAATGGCTACACCTTC. Translating gives CASRDWNGYTF.

This clonotype was recorded a few times. V and J are TRBV7-2 and TRBJ2-4; no clear D. The CDR3 is 11 amino acids. V shed 1 base and J shed 10 bases, with 5 bases lying between them. Germline V gene lookup returns CDR1 SGHTA and CDR2 FQGNSA. Here the CDR3 reads CASSLGLIQYF. The DNA of the CDR3 is TGTGCCAGCAGCTTAGGTCTTATTCAGTACTTC. Complete variable domain (other parts from reference TRBV7-2 and TRBJ2-4): GAGVSQSPSNKVTEKGKDVELRCDPISGHTALYWYRQSLGQGLEFLIYFQGNSAPDKSGLPSDRFSAERTGGSVSTLTIQRTQQEDSAVYLCASSLGLIQYFGAGTRLSVL.

This clonotype was seen at least ten times. This chain uses TRBV14 with TRBJ2-1; D is perhaps TRBD1 or TRBD2 (5 bases each). V was trimmed by 2 bases and J by 15 bases, leaving 17 bases between them. Germline V gene data show CDR1 as SGHDN and CDR2 as FVKESK. The CDR3 covers 13 residues. CDR3 in DNA: TGTGCCAGCAGCCAACGGGACCTTCGGCCAGGGTTCTTC. Encoded protein: CASSQRDLRPGFF.

This clonotype has ten or more counts. The chain employs TRBV7-9 and TRBJ1-1; no definite D call. Germline CDR1 SEHNR, CDR2 FQNEAQ (reference sequence). The CDR3 is 13 amino acids. Trimming took 2 bases from V and 6 from J, leaving 10 bases between them. This CDR3 is CASSLPPDAEAFF. The CDR3 DNA follows: TGTGCCAGCAGCTTACCTCCAGACGCTGAAGCTTTCTTT. The complete variable domain, with remaining parts taken from reference TRBV7-9 and TRBJ1-1, reads DTGVSQNPRHKITKRGQNVTFRCDPISEHNRLYWYRQTLGQGPEFLTYFQNEAQLEKSRLLSDRFSAERPKGSFSTLEIQRTEQGDSAMYLCASSLPPDAEAFFGQGTRLTVV.

This clonotype was counted at least ten times. The chain carries TRBV6-1 and TRBJ1-5, with 7 positions matching TRBD1. Losses at the gene ends were 4 bases for V and 5 bases for J; bases not matched to a gene: 11. The CDR3 has 16 amino acids. In germline, CDR1 is MNHNS, CDR2 SASEGT. The CDR3 region has the DNA TGTGCCAGCAGTGGGGCGACGACAGGGCCCCATCAGCCCCAGCATTTT. Translation gives CASSGATTGPHQPQHF.

This clonotype was observed many times. This chain uses TRBV7-6 with TRBJ2-1; D perhaps matches TRBD1 (6 bases). V lost 5 bases to trimming and J lost 4 bases, with 15 bases between them. Germline V lookup: CDR1 SGHVS, CDR2 FNYEAQ. The CDR3 totals 15 residues. The CDR3 nucleotides read TGTGCCAGCAGCCCTCGAGGGGGTCTATACAATGAGCAGTTCTTC. Residues: CASSPRGGLYNEQFF. The whole variable domain, remainder taken from reference TRBV7-6 and TRBJ2-1, is GAGVSQSPRYKVTKRGQDVALRCDPISGHVSLYWYRQALGQGPEFLTYFNYEAQQDKSGLPNDRFSAERPEGSISTLTIQRTEQRDSAMYRCASSPRGGLYNEQFFGPGTRLTVL.

V gene TRBV14 combines with J gene TRBJ1-3, with D unresolved. Germline V lookup: CDR1 SGHDN, CDR2 FVKESK. Trimming removed 6 bases at V and 0 bases at J, with 9 bases between. The CDR3 runs 14 residues. CDR3 nucleotide sequence: TGTGCCAGCAGACAGACTGGCTCTGGAAACACCATATATTTT. This codes for CASRQTGSGNTIYF.

This clonotype was seen ten or more times. The genes are TRBV28 and TRBJ2-7; D perhaps matches TRBD2 (6 bases). CDR1 and CDR2 from the germline V gene are MDHEN and SYDVKM. The CDR3 has 13 amino acids. Trimming removed 5 bases from V and 3 bases from J, with 11 bases in between. Written as DNA, the CDR3 is TGTGCCAGCAGTGTCGGGAGTTTCTACGAGCAGTACTTC. Translation: CASSVGSFYEQYF.

Details on this clonotype: One base away lies a much larger clone, so this may be a sequencing read error. The chain couples TRBV27 to TRBJ2-7; the match to TRBD1 covers 9 bases. Trimming at V came to 6 bases and at J to 9 bases, leaving 15 bases not matched to a gene. The CDR3 has 15 residues. Looked up from germline, CDR1 is MNHEY and CDR2 is SMNVEV (reference sequence). CDR3: CASRTGQGRIDGQYF. The CDR3, as DNA: TGTGCCAGCAGAACCGGACAGGGGAGAATTGACGGGCAGTACTTC.

This clonotype showed up just a few times. This chain joins TRBV18 and TRBJ1-1, with D uncertain. The germline CDR1 and CDR2 sequences are KGHSH and LQKENI. The CDR3 extends over 13 amino acids. V was cut by 3 bases and J by 4 bases, with 9 bases left in between. CDR3 nucleotide sequence: TGTGCCAGCTCACCCCGAAGCTTCACTGAAGCTTTCTTT. Translating it yields CASSPRSFTEAFF.

This clonotype was picked up a small number of times. The V and J genes are TRBV5-1 and TRBJ2-3, with TRBD1 matching over 7 bases. The V gene's germline CDR1 is SGHRS and CDR2 YFSETQ. The V segment lost 1 base and the J segment 4 bases; nucleotides outside the gene matches: 6. The CDR3 runs to 15 residues. The CDR3 sequence is CASSLQDRTADTQYF. Here the CDR3 DNA reads TGCGCCAGCAGCTTGCAGGACAGGACGGCAGATACGCAGTATTTT.

Ten or more counts support this clonotype. The chain employs TRBV24-1 and TRBJ1-1; 9 bases map to TRBD1. J gave up 2 bases and V 12 bases, and 6 bases lay outside the gene matches. There are 13 residues in the CDR3. CDR1 KGHDR and CDR2 SFDVKD come from the germline V gene. The DNA for the CDR3 is TGTGCCGCGGGACAGGGACAAAACACTGAAGCTTTCTTT. Its translation: CAAGQGQNTEAFF.

This clonotype was seen a handful of times. The chain carries TRBV28 and TRBJ2-3; D is undetermined. The CDR3 contains 14 residues. V gave up 1 base and J gave up 6 bases, with 11 bases separating them. Germline CDR1 reads MDHEN; CDR2 reads SYDVKM. The CDR3 DNA follows: TGTGCCAGCAGTTTATCGAGAAGGCGGGATACGCAGTATTTT. The encoded protein is CASSLSRRRDTQYF.

This clonotype occurred a few times. The chain carries TRBV5-1 and TRBJ2-5, with D tentatively TRBD2 (7 bases). Germline V lookup: CDR1 SGHRS, CDR2 YFSETQ. Trimming took off 8 bases at V and 4 bases at J, with 18 bases between the two ends. The CDR3 extends over 14 amino acids. CDR3: CASQTGGAGETQYF. CDR3 sequence (DNA): TGCGCCAGTCAAACGGGGGGCGCGGGAGAGACCCAGTACTTC.

This clonotype has more than one count but fewer than ten. The junction and the germline gene differ at one end; a read error may be behind it. The genes are TRBV3-1 and TRBJ2-7; possibly TRBD1 or TRBD2 for D (5 bases each). This CDR3 comprises 14 residues. Germline assignment: CDR1 LGHDT and CDR2 YNNKEL (reference sequence). The CDR3 coding sequence is TGTGCCAGCAGCCGCCACGGAGGACACTACAAGCAGTACTTC. Translated, it gives CASSRHGGHYKQYF.

This clonotype was counted at least ten times. The chain is built from TRBV28 and TRBJ2-7, with 8 nucleotides matching TRBD1. Germline CDR1 and CDR2: MDHEN and SYDVKM. V trimming: 6 bases; J trimming: 5 bases; junction bases outside the gene matches: 6. CDR3 size: 13 residues. This CDR3 is CASSLDRVHEQYF. The CDR3 DNA reads as TGTGCCAGCAGCTTGGACAGGGTCCACGAGCAGTACTTC.

The chain is built from TRBV11-3 and TRBJ2-1; tentatively, D is TRBD2 (6 bases). V was trimmed by 3 bases and J by 5 bases, leaving 8 bases between them. The CDR3 loop spans 13 amino acids. Per the germline V gene, CDR1 is SGHNT and CDR2 is YENEEA. Here the CDR3 DNA reads TGTGCCAGCAGCTTCCTAGCGAACAATGAGCAGTTCTTC. Encoded protein: CASSFLANNEQFF.

This chain connects TRBV10-3 to TRBJ2-7; 7 bases match TRBD2. V dropped 6 bases and J dropped 5; count of bases not matched to a gene: 10. The CDR3 has 14 amino acids. From germline, CDR1 is ENHRY and CDR2 SYGVKD. CDR3 nucleotides: TGTGCCATCAGAGGGGACTATAGGTGGGACGAGCAGTACTTC. Protein: CAIRGDYRWDEQYF.

The chain combines TRBV20-1 with TRBJ2-7, with unresolved D. CDR1 is DFQATT and CDR2 is SNEGSKA in the germline V gene (reference sequence). The CDR3 is 11 residues long. The V and J ends lost 5 bases and 4 bases respectively, with 9 bases between them. The CDR3 DNA sequence: TGCAGTGCTCCCCTCAGTTACGAGCAGTACTTC. Its protein is CSAPLSYEQYF.

This clonotype was observed at least ten times. This rearrangement joins TRBV2 to TRBJ2-1; tentatively, D is TRBD1 (7 bases). The V end lost 7 bases, the J end lost 8 bases, and 18 bases lay between the germline ends. CDR1 SNHLY and CDR2 FYNNEI come from the germline V gene. The CDR3 runs 14 residues. The CDR3 here is CASNPRGPSDEQFF. Here the CDR3 DNA reads TGTGCCAGCAATCCTAGGGGGCCTAGCGATGAGCAGTTCTTC.

This clonotype was counted at least ten times. V gene TRBV7-9 combines with J gene TRBJ1-1, with D unresolved. V was pared by 0 bases and J by 8 bases, with 10 bases between. Per the germline V gene, CDR1 is SEHNR and CDR2 is FQNEAQ (reference sequence). The CDR3 totals 13 residues. CDR3 region: CASSLAPIPEAFF. CDR3 coding DNA: TGTGCCAGCAGCTTAGCGCCAATACCAGAAGCTTTCTTT.

This clonotype came up many times. The chain uses TRBV2 and TRBJ1-5; 8 bases are shared with TRBD1. The CDR3 extends over 14 amino acids. Germline values: CDR1 SNHLY, CDR2 FYNNEI. The ends lost 6 bases at V and 6 bases at J; junction bases unmatched: 7. The CDR3, as DNA: TGTGCCAGCAGATCCACAGGGGGTATTCAGCCCCAGCATTTT. Amino acids: CASRSTGGIQPQHF.

This clonotype has at least ten counts. V and J are TRBV29-1 and TRBJ2-7, with TRBD1 matching over 8 bases. The V gene's germline CDR1 is SQVTM and CDR2 ANQGSEA. V dropped 6 bases and J dropped 3; count of bases not matched to a gene: 10. This CDR3 region has 14 residues. CDR3 amino acids: CSVEDLGQGYEQYF. The CDR3 bases are TGCAGCGTCGAGGACCTCGGACAGGGCTACGAGCAGTACTTC.